This TCR beta chain derives from a study of cytomegalovirus exposure and HLA in healthy donors. General study points: Presence/absence analyses rested on an assumption that sequencing depth was roughly uniform across donors. Earlier results showed most TCR beta V segments being productive about 87% or about 30% of the time.

This clone was observed once. Its antigen is still unknown. 60 Vbeta and 13 Jbeta primers were used in PCR. The repertoire was sequenced with immunoSEQ multiplex PCR; TCRdb's copy has only in-frame clones and lacks some. The sample includes 80,000 to 95,000 clones, 70% of them seen just once. CDR1 is MNHNS, CDR2 SASEGT, per germline. Trimming shortened V by 4 bases and J by 0 bases, and 22 bases separated the two germline ends. The CDR3 spans 20 residues. This clonotype was sampled from a woman in her forties or fifties in good health and CMV-seropositive. The sequenced sample was PBMCs. J is TRBJ1-6 and V is TRBV6-1, with D tentatively TRBD1 (5 bases). The CDR3 reads CASSGQRAYPMSSYNSPLHF. The CDR3 DNA reads as TGTGCCAGCAGTGGACAGCGAGCCTACCCGATGAGCTCCTATAATTCACCCCTCCACTTT.